The T cell receptor beta chain described here comes from a study of molecular identifiers for immune sequencing clone quantification. Study-wide background: Replicates involved a five-way split of RNA from about 19,000 or 110,000 naive CD8 cells, with sequencing of four.

As to this clonotype: Its cognate antigen is unknown.

Via MiXCR, TCRdb re-called the PCR reads, giving one row per CDR3 protein. This sample has some 97,000 distinct CDR3 sequences, with approximately 40% found just once. The CDR3 extends over 15 amino acids. Germline-derived CDR1 and CDR2 are MNHEY and SVGEGT. V was pared by 6 bases and J by 3 bases, with 18 bases between. Sorting captured naive CD8 T cells as CD8+CD4-CCR7+CD45RA+. Study conclusions and caveats: Clones that exceeded 20 RNA copies held over 99% of effector molecules, yet under 1% in naive cells.

Sample: naive CD8+ T cells from blood, with Jurkat cell RNA spiked in. The subset: FACS-sorted CD8+CD4-CCR7+CD45RA+ naive T cells. The receptor was derived from a human donor in good health. Some libraries in this study had Jurkat cell RNA spiked in. This chain links TRBV6-2 or TRBV6-3 with TRBJ2-7; the D gene is possibly TRBD2 (5 bases). The CDR3, as DNA: TGTGCCAGCAGCCCACAGAGGGTCCCGGGCTACGAGCAGTACTTC. As protein: CASSPQRVPGYEQYF.